Listed here is a single T cell receptor (beta chain). Antigen unknown. The data derive from a study of cytomegalovirus exposure and HLA in healthy donors. Whole-study context: Caucasian-associated ancestry cluster membership applied to 75% to 85% of 398 genotyped donors.

Use of 60 Vbeta and 13 Jbeta primers characterized the PCR. The data were produced by immunoSEQ multiplex PCR, yet TCRdb's version contains in-frame clones alone and is incomplete. The repertoire holds under 300,000 clones, roughly two thirds seen once, with 2% to 2.5% in the top ten. Overall study findings and caveats: It was only CMV serostatus that was available as immune exposure information.

V dropped 0 bases and J dropped 5 bases, with 2 bases sitting between them. Germline-derived CDR1 and CDR2 are SGHVS and FNYEAQ. This CDR3 contains 12 residues. Sequenced material: PBMCs. This sequence was found in a female donor in good health and CMV-seronegative. V is TRBV7-6 and J is TRBJ2-1; D gene ambiguous. The DNA for the CDR3 is TGTGCCAGCAGCTTAGCCGACAATGAGCAGTTCTTC. This encodes CASSLADNEQFF.